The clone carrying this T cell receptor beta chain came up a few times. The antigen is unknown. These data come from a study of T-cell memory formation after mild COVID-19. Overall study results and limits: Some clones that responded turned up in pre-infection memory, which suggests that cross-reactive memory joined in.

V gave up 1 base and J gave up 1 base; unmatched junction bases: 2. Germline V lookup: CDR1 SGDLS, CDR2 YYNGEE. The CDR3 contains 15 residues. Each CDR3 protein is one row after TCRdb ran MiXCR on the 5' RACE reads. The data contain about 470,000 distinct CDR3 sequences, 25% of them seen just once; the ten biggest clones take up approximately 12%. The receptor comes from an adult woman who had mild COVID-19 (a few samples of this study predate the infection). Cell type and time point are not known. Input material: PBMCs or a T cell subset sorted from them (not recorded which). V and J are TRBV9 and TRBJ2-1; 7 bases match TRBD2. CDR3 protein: CASSVTGGSYNEQFF. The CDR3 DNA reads TGTGCCAGCAGCGTAACCGGGGGGTCCTACAATGAGCAGTTCTTC. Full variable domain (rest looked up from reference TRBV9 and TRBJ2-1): DSGVTQTPKHLITATGQRVTLRCSPRSGDLSVYWYQQSLDQGLQFLIQYYNGEERAKGNILERFSAQQFPDLHSELNLSSLELGDSALYFCASSVTGGSYNEQFFGPGTRLTVL.